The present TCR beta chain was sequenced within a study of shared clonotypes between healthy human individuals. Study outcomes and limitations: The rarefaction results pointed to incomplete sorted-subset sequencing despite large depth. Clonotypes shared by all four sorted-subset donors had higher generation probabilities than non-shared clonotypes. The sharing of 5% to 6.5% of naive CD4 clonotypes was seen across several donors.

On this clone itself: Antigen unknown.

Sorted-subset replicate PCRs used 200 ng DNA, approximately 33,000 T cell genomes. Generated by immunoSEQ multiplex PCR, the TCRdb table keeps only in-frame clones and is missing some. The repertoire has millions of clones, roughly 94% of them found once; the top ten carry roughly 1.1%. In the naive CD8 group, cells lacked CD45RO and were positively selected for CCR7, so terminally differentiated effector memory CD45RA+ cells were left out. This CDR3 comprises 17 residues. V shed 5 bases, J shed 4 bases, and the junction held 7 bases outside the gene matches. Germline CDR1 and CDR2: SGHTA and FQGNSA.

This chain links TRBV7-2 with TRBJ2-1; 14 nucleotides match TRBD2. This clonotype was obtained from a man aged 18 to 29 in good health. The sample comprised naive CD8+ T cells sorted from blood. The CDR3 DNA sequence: TGTGCCAGCAGCCCCGGGACTAGCGGGAGAGCTTACAATGAGCAGTTCTTC. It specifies CASSPGTSGRAYNEQFF.